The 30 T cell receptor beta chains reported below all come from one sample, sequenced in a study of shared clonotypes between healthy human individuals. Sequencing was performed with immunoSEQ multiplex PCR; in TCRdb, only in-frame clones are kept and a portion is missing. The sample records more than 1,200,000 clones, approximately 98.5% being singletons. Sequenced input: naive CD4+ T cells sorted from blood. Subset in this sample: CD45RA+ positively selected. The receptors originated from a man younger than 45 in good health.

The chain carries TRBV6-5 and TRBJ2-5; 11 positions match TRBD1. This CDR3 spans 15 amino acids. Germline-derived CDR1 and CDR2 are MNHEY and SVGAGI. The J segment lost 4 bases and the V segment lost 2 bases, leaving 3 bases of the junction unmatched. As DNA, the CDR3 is TGTGCCAGCAGTTACGGGACAGGGGGTGGAGAGACCCAGTACTTC. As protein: CASSYGTGGGETQYF.

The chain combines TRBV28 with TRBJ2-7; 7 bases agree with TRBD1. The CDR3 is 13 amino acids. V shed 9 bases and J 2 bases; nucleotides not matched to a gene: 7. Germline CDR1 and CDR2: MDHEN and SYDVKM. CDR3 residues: CASGTVATYEQYF. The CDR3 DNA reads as TGTGCCAGTGGGACAGTTGCTACCTACGAGCAGTACTTC. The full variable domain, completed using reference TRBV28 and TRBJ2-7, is DVKVTQSSRYLVKRTGEKVFLECVQDMDHENMFWYRQDPGLGLRLIYFSYDVKMKEKGDIPEGYSVSREKKERFSLILESASTNQTSMYLCASGTVATYEQYFGPGTRLTVT.

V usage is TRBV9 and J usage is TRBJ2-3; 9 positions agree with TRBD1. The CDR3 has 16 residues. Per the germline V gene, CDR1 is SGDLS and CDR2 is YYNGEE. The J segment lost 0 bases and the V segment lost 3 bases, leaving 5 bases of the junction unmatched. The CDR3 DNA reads TGTGCCAGCAGCGCTTCCGGGACAGGGAGCACAGATACGCAGTATTTT. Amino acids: CASSASGTGSTDTQYF.

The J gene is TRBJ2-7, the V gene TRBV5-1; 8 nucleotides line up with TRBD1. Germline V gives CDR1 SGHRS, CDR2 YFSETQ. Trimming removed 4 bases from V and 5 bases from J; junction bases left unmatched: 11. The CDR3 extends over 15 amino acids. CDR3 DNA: TGCGCCAGCAGCGGGTCAGGGGGCGCTTCCCACGAGCAGTACTTC. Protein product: CASSGSGGASHEQYF.

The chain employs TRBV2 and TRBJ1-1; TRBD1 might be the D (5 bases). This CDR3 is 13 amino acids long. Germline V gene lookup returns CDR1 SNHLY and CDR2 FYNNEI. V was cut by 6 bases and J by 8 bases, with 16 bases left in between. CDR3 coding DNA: TGTGCCAGCAGATTTATTGGGGGGGAAGAAGCTTTCTTT. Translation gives CASRFIGGEEAFF. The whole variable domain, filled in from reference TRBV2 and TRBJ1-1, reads EPEVTQTPSHQVTQMGQEVILRCVPISNHLYFYWYRQILGQKVEFLVSFYNNEISEKSEIFDDQFSVERPDGSNFTLKIRSTKLEDSAMYFCASRFIGGEEAFFGQGTRLTVV.

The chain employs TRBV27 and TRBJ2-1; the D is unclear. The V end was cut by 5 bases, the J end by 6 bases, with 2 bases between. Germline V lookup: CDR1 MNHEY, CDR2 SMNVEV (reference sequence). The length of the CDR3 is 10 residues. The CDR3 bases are TGTGCCAGCAGTATCAATGAGCAGTTCTTC. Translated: CASSINEQFF.

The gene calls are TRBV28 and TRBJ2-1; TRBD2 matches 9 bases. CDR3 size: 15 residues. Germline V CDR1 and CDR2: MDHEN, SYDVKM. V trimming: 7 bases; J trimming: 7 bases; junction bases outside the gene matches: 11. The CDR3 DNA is TGTGCCAGCACGACTATAGCGGGAGTGAGGAATGAGCAGTTCTTC. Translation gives CASTTIAGVRNEQFF.

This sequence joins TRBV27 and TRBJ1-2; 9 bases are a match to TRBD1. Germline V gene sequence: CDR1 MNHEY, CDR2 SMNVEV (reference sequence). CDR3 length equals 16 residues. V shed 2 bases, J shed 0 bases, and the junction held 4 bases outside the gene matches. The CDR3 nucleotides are TGTGCCAGCAGTTTAGCAGGGACAGGGTCTAACTATGGCTACACCTTC. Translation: CASSLAGTGSNYGYTF.

CDR3 region: CASSVDLLDNEQFF. CDR3 coding DNA: TGTGCCAGCAGCGTAGATTTACTGGACAATGAGCAGTTCTTC. The chain recombines TRBV9 with TRBJ2-1, with D unresolved. V lost 0 bases and J lost 5, with 9 bases in between. This CDR3 comprises 14 residues. The germline CDR1 and CDR2 sequences are SGDLS and YYNGEE.

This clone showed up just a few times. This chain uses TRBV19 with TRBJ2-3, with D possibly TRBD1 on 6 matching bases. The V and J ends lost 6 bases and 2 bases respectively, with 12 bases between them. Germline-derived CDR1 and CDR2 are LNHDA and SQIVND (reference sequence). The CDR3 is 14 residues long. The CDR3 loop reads CASRTTGTTDTQYF. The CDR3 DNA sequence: TGTGCCAGTAGGACGACAGGCACCACAGATACGCAGTATTTT.

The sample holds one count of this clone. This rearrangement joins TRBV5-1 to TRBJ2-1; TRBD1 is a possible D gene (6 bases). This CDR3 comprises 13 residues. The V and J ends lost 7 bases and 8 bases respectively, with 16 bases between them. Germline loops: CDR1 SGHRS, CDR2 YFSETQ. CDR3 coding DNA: TGCGCCAGCTCGCAGGGGTTCGTCGATGAGCAGTTCTTC. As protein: CASSQGFVDEQFF. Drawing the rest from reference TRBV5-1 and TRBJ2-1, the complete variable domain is KAGVTQTPRYLIKTRGQQVTLSCSPISGHRSVSWYQQTPGQGLQFLFEYFSETQRNKGNFPGRFSGRQFSNSRSEMNVSTLELGDSALYLCASSQGFVDEQFFGPGTRLTVL.

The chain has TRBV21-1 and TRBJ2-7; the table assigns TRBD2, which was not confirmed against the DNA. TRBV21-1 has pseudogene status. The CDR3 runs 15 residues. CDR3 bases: TGTGCCAGCAGCACCGGACTAGCGGGAGACTACGAGCAGTACTTC. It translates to CASSTGLAGDYEQYF.

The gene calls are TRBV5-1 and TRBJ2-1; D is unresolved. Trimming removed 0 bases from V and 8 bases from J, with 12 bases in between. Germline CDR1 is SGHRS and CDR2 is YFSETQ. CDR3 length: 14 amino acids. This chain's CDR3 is CASSLGQSWDEQFF. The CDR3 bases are TGCGCCAGCAGCTTGGGTCAAAGCTGGGATGAGCAGTTCTTC.

CDR3 coding DNA: TGTGGGAGCCCCTACGAGCAGTACTTC. It specifies CGSPYEQYF. This chain joins TRBV21-1 and TRBJ2-7; TRBD2, the D gene given by the table, was not confirmed from the DNA. TRBV21-1 represents a pseudogene. The CDR3 spans 9 residues.

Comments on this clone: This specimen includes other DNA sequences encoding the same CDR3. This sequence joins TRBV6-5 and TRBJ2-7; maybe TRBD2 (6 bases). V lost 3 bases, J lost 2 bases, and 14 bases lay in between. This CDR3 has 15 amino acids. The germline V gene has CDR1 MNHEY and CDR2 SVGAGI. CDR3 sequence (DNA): TGTGCCAGCAGTTATTCCAGCGGGCGTACCTACGAGCAGTACTTC. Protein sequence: CASSYSSGRTYEQYF.

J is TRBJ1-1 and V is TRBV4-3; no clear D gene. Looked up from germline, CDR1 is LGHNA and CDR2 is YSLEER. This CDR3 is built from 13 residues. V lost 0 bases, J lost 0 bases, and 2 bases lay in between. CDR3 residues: CASSQDMNTEAFF. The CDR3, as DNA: TGCGCCAGCAGCCAAGATATGAACACTGAAGCTTTCTTT.

CDR3 DNA sequence: TGTGCCAGCAGCGGACGGGACGGAGGAACGGCTGAAGCTTTCTTT. Protein sequence: CASSGRDGGTAEAFF. This chain links TRBV11-2 with TRBJ1-1; maybe TRBD1 (5 bases). V was shortened by 5 bases and J by 6 bases, with 19 bases between the two germline ends. Germline V CDR1 and CDR2: SGHAT, FQNNGV. CDR3 length equals 15 residues.

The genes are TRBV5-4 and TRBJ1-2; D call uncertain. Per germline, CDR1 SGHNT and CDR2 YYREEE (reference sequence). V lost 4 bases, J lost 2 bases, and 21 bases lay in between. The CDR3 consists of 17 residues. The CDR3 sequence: CASSPILQTGRNYGYTF. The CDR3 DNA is TGTGCCAGCAGCCCTATACTACAAACCGGGAGAAACTATGGCTACACCTTC.

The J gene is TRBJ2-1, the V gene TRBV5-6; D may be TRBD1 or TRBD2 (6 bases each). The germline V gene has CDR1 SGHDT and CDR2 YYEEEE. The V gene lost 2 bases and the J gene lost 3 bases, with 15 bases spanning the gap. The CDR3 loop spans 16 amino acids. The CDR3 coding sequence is TGTGCCAGCAGCTTTGGGGGGCAGTCGATCTACAATGAGCAGTTCTTC. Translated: CASSFGGQSIYNEQFF.

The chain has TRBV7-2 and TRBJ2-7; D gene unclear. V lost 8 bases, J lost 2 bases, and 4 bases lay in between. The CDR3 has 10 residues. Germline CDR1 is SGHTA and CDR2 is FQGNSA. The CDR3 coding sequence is TGTGCCAGCGGAGCCTACGAGCAGTACTTC. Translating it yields CASGAYEQYF.

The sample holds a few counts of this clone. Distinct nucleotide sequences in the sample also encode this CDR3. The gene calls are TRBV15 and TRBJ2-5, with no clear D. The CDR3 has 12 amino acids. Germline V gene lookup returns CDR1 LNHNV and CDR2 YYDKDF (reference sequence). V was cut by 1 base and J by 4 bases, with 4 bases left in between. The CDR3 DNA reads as TGTGCCACCAGCAGAGTAAGAGAGACCCAGTACTTC. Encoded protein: CATSRVRETQYF.

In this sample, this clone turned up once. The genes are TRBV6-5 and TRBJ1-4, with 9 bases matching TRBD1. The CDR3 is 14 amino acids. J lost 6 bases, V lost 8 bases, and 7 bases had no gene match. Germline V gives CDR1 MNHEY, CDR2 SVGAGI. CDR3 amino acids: CASAYRGRYEKLFF. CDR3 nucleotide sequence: TGTGCCAGCGCCTACAGGGGGCGTTATGAAAAACTGTTTTTT.

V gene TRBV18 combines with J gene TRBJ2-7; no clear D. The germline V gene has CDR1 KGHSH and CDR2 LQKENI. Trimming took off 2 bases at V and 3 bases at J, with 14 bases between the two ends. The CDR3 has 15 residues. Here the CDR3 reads CASSPTDPNFYEQYF. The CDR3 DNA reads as TGTGCCAGCTCACCAACTGATCCTAACTTCTACGAGCAGTACTTC.

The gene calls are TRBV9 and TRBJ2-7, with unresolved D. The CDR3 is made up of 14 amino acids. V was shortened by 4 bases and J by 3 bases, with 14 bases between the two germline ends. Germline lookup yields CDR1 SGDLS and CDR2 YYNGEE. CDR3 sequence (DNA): TGTGCCAGCAGCCCGACGCCAAACTACTACGAGCAGTACTTC. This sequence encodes CASSPTPNYYEQYF.

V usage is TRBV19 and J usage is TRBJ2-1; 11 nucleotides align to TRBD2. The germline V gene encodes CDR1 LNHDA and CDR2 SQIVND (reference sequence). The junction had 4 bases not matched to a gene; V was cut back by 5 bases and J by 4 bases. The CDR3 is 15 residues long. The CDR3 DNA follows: TGTGCCAGTAGTTTACTAGCGGGAGCGTACAATGAGCAGTTCTTC. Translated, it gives CASSLLAGAYNEQFF.

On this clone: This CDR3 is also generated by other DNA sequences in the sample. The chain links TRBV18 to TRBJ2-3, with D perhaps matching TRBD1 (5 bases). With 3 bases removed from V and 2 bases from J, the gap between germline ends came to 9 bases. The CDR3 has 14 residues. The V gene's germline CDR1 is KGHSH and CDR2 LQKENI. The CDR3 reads CASSPTVSTDTQYF. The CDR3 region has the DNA TGTGCCAGCTCACCGACAGTCTCCACAGATACGCAGTATTTT. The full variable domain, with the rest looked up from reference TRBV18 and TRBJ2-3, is NAGVMQNPRHLVRRRGQEARLRCSPMKGHSHVYWYRQLPEEGLKFMVYLQKENIIDESGMPKERFSAEFPKEGPSILRIQQVVRGDSAAYFCASSPTVSTDTQYFGPGTRLTVL.

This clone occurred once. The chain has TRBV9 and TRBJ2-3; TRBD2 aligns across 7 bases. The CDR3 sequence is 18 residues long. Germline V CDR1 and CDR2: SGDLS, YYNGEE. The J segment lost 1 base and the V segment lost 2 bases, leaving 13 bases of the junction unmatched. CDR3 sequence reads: CASSVGWASGHRTDTQYF. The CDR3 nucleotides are TGTGCCAGCAGCGTTGGTTGGGCTAGCGGCCACCGCACAGATACGCAGTATTTT. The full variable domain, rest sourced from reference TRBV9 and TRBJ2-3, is DSGVTQTPKHLITATGQRVTLRCSPRSGDLSVYWYQQSLDQGLQFLIQYYNGEERAKGNILERFSAQQFPDLHSELNLSSLELGDSALYFCASSVGWASGHRTDTQYFGPGTRLTVL.

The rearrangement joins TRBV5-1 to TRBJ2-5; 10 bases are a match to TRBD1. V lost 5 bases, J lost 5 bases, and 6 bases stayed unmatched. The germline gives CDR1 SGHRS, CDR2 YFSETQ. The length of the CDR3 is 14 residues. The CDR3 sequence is CASRFGTGDETQYF. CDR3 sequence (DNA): TGCGCCAGCAGGTTTGGGACAGGGGACGAGACCCAGTACTTC.

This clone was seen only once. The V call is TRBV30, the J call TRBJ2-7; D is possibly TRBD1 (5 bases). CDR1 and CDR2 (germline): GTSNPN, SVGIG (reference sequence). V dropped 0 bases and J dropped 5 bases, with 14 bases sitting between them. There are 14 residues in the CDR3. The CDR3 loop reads CAWSVSARGHEQYF. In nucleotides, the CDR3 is TGTGCCTGGAGTGTATCCGCTAGGGGCCACGAGCAGTACTTC.

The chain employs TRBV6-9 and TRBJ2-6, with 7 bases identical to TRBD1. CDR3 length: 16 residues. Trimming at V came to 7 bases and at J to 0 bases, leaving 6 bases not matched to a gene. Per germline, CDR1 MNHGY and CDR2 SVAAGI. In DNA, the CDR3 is TGTGCCAGCATTCTATGGACAGGCTCTGGGGCCAACGTCCTGACTTTC. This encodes CASILWTGSGANVLTF.